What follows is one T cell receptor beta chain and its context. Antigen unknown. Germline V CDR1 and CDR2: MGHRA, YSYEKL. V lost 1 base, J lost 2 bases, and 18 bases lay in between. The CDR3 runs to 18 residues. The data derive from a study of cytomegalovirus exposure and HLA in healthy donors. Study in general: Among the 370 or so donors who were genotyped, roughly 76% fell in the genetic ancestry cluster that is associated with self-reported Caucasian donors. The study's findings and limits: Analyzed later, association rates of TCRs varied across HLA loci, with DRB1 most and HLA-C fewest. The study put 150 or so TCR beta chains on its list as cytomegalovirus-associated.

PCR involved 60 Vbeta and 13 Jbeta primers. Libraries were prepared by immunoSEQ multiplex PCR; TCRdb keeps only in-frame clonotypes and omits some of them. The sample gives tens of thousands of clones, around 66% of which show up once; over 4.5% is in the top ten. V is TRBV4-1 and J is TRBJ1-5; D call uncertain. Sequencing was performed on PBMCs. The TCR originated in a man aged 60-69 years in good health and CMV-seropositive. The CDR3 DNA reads TGCGCCAGCAGCCAAGGCTCCCGGGTGGTGGTGGGCAATCAGCCCCAGCATTTT. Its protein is CASSQGSRVVVGNQPQHF.